Shown below are 13 T cell receptor beta chains from a single sample sequenced in a study of PD-1 blockade in classical Hodgkin lymphoma. No patient escaped relapse after autologous stem cell transplantation, and brentuximab vedotin exposure varied. TCRdb keeps only in-frame clones here, not all; method: immunoSEQ multiplex PCR. This sample has fewer than 110,000 clones, with around 89% found just once. Material: peripheral blood mononuclear cells (PBMCs), obtained before the second cycle of nivolumab. Receptors were obtained from a human donor with classical Hodgkin lymphoma.

This clone has a handful of counts. The chain recombines TRBV7-2 with TRBJ2-7; tentatively, D is TRBD1 or TRBD2 (5 bases each). The CDR3 covers 15 residues. Germline values: CDR1 SGHTA, CDR2 FQGNSA. V was cut by 1 base and J by 6 bases, with 16 bases left in between. CDR3 in DNA: TGTGCCAGCAGCTTAGTAACCGGGACCCCCTCCGAGCAGTACTTC. It specifies CASSLVTGTPSEQYF.

V and J are TRBV30 and TRBJ1-5; the D is unclear. This CDR3 contains 13 residues. CDR1 and CDR2 from the germline V gene are GTSNPN and SVGIG (reference sequence). The ends were cut back, 0 bases at V and 5 bases at J, with 8 bases in the middle. DNA of the CDR3: TGTGCCTGGAGTGTACCTGGAGATCAGCCCCAGCATTTT. Its translation: CAWSVPGDQPQHF.

The chain employs TRBV7-3 and TRBJ1-1; 8 positions match TRBD1. The CDR3 contains 14 residues. V shed 5 bases, J shed 1 base, and the junction held 3 bases outside the gene matches. From germline, CDR1 is SGHTA and CDR2 FQGTGA. CDR3: CASSRQGSNTEAFF. Here the CDR3 DNA reads TGTGCCAGCAGCCGACAGGGGTCGAACACTGAAGCTTTCTTT. The entire variable domain, with the rest obtained from reference TRBV7-3 and TRBJ1-1, is as follows: GAGVSQTPSNKVTEKGKYVELRCDPISGHTALYWYRQSLGQGPEFLIYFQGTGAADDSGLPNDRFFAVRPEGSVSTLKIQRTERGDSAVYLCASSRQGSNTEAFFGQGTRLTVV.

This clone has more than one count but fewer than ten. V usage is TRBV21-1 and J usage is TRBJ1-6. TRBV21-1 has pseudogene status. This CDR3 contains 15 residues. The CDR3 bases are TGTGCCAGCAGCGGCCTAGAGCCGGTGGATTCACCCCTCCACTTT. Residues: CASSGLEPVDSPLHF.

The chain combines TRBV15 with TRBJ1-5, with D uncertain. CDR1 is LNHNV, CDR2 YYDKDF, per germline (reference sequence). V was trimmed by 0 bases and J by 2 bases, leaving 8 bases between them. CDR3 length: 15 residues. CDR3 region: CATSRDWVGNQPQHF. The CDR3 DNA reads TGTGCCACCAGCAGAGATTGGGTGGGCAATCAGCCCCAGCATTTT. Full variable domain (outside the CDR3, taken from reference TRBV15 and TRBJ1-5): DAMVIQNPRYQVTQFGKPVTLSCSQTLNHNVMYWYQQKSSQAPKLLFHYYDKDFNNEADTPDNFQSRRPNTSFCFLDIRSPGLGDTAMYLCATSRDWVGNQPQHFGDGTRLSIL.

This clone was detected only once. The chain carries TRBV11-1 and TRBJ2-3, with TRBD2 identical over 13 bases. The CDR3 length is 15 residues. V dropped 5 bases and J dropped 2; count of bases not matched to a gene: 1. Germline CDR1 SGHAT, CDR2 FQDESV (reference sequence). The CDR3 region has the DNA TGTGCCAGCAGCGGGACTAGCGGGAACACAGATACGCAGTATTTT. Amino acid sequence: CASSGTSGNTDTQYF.

This clone was counted between two and nine times. J is TRBJ1-2 and V is TRBV18, with D unresolved. The CDR3 covers 12 residues. Germline-derived CDR1 and CDR2 are KGHSH and LQKENI. The V end lost 2 bases, the J end lost 0 bases, and 1 base lay between the germline ends. The CDR3 sequence: CASSPANYGYTF. The DNA of the CDR3 is TGTGCCAGCTCACCAGCTAACTATGGCTACACCTTC.

The chain employs TRBV6-6 and TRBJ2-5; 7 bases line up with TRBD1. Germline CDR1 and CDR2: MNHNY and SVGAGI (reference sequence). The CDR3 totals 12 residues. Trimming removed 8 bases from V and 3 bases from J; junction bases left unmatched: 3. CDR3 sequence reads: CASRDREETQYF. CDR3 DNA: TGTGCCAGCCGAGACAGGGAAGAGACCCAGTACTTC.

The CDR3 DNA follows: TGTGCCAGCAGCCCTTTGGCGCTTACAGGGATCGAAGCTTTCTTT. Translating it yields CASSPLALTGIEAFF. The chain recombines TRBV7-2 with TRBJ1-1; D might be TRBD1 (6 bases). V lost 5 bases and J 8 bases, leaving 21 bases between the germline ends. This CDR3 is built from 15 residues. CDR1 is SGHTA, CDR2 FQGNSA, per germline. The whole variable domain, filled in from reference TRBV7-2 and TRBJ1-1, reads GAGVSQSPSNKVTEKGKDVELRCDPISGHTALYWYRQSLGQGLEFLIYFQGNSAPDKSGLPSDRFSAERTGGSVSTLTIQRTQQEDSAVYLCASSPLALTGIEAFFGQGTRLTVV.

The V gene is TRBV6-6, the J gene TRBJ2-2, with D possibly TRBD1 on 6 matching bases. Looked up from germline, CDR1 is MNHNY and CDR2 is SVGAGI (reference sequence). Trimming pared 6 bases from V and 2 bases from J, leaving 13 bases between. The CDR3 runs to 15 residues. CDR3 coding DNA: TGTGCCAGCAGGCCACCGGGACAAAACACCGGGGAGCTGTTTTTT. Translation: CASRPPGQNTGELFF.

This clone occurred a few times. The V gene is TRBV6-1, the J gene TRBJ1-4; tentatively, D is TRBD1 (6 bases). V was pared by 3 bases and J by 8 bases, with 13 bases between. Per germline, CDR1 MNHNS and CDR2 SASEGT. CDR3 length equals 14 residues. In DNA, the CDR3 is TGTGCCAGCAGTGATGGGAGGGGGGGCGAAAAACTGTTTTTT. Protein: CASSDGRGGEKLFF.

The rearrangement joins TRBV20-1 to TRBJ1-2; no firm D call. Trimming took 2 bases from V and 8 from J, leaving 9 bases between them. The length of the CDR3 is 11 residues. Germline CDR1 is DFQATT and CDR2 is SNEGSKA (reference sequence). The CDR3 loop reads CSARPAQGYTF. CDR3 coding DNA: TGCAGTGCTAGACCGGCCCAAGGCTACACCTTC.

The rearrangement links TRBV27 to TRBJ2-7, with TRBD1 matching over 9 bases. V lost 7 bases and J lost 6; bases outside the gene matches: 13. CDR1 and CDR2 (germline): MNHEY, SMNVEV (reference sequence). CDR3 length: 15 residues. The DNA for the CDR3 is TGTGCCAGCACCGCGACAGGGGGATCTAAGGGCGAGCAGTACTTC. This sequence encodes CASTATGGSKGEQYF.